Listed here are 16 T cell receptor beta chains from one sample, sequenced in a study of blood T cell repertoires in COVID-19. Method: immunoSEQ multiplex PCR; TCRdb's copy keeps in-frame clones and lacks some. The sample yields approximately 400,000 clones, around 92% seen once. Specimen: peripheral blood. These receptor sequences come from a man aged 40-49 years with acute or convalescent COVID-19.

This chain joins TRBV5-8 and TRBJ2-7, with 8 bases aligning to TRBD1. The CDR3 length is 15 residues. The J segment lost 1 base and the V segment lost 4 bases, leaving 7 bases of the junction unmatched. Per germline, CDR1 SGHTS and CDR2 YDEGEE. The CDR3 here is CASSVGQAYSYEQYF. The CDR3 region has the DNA TGTGCCAGCAGCGTGGGACAGGCATATTCCTACGAGCAGTACTTC.

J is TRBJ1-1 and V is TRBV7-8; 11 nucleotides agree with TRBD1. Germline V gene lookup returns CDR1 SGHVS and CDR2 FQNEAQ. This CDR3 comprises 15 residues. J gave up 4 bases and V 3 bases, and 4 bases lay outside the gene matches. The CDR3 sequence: CASSFRGTGGTEAFF. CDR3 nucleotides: TGTGCCAGCAGCTTTAGAGGGACAGGGGGCACTGAAGCTTTCTTT. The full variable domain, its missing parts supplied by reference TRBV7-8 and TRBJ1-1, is GAGVSQSPRYKVAKRGQDVALRCDPISGHVSLFWYQQALGQGPEFLTYFQNEAQLDKSGLPSDRFFAERPEGSVSTLKIQRTQQEDSAVYLCASSFRGTGGTEAFFGQGTRLTVV.

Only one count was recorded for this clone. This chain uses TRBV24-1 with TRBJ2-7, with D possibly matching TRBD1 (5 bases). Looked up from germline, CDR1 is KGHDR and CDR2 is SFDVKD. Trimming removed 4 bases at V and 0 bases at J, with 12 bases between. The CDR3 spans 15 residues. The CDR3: CATSDRAQSSYEQYF. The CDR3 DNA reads TGTGCCACCAGTGACAGGGCGCAAAGCTCCTACGAGCAGTACTTC.

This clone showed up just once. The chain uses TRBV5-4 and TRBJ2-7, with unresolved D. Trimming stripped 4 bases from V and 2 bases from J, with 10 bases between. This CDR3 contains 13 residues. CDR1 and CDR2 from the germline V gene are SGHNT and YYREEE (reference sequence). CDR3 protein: CASSDARAYEQYF. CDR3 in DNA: TGTGCCAGCAGCGACGCCCGGGCCTACGAGCAGTACTTC.

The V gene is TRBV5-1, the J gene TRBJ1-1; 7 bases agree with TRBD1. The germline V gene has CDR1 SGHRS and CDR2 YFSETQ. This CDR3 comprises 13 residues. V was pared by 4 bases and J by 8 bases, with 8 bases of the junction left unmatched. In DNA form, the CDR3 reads TGCGCCAGCAGCCGCAAGACAGGGACCGAAGCTTTCTTT. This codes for CASSRKTGTEAFF.

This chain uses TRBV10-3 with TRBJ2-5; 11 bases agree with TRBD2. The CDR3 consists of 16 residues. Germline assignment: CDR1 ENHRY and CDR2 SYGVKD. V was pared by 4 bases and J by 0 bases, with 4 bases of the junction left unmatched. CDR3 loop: CAISVGTSGYQETQYF. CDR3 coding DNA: TGTGCCATCAGTGTGGGGACTAGCGGATACCAAGAGACCCAGTACTTC.

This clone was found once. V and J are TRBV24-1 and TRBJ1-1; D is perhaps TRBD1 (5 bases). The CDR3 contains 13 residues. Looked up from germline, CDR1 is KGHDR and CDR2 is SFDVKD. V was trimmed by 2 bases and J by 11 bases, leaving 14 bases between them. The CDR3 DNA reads TGTGCCACCAGTGATTCCGGGGGACGTACGGCTTTCTTT. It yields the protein CATSDSGGRTAFF.

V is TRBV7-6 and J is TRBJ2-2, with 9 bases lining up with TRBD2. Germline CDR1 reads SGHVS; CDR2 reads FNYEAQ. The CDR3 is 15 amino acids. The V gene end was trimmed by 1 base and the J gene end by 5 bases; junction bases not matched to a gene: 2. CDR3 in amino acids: CASSLGGLATGELFF. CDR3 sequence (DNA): TGTGCCAGCAGCTTAGGGGGACTAGCTACCGGGGAGCTGTTTTTT.

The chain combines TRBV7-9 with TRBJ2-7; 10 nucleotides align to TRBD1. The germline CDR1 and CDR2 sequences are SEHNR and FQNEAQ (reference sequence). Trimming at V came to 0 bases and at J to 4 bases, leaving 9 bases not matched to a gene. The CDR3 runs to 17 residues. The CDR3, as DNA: TGTGCCAGCAGCTTAGCGGGACAGGGGCCAACGCGTTACGAGCAGTACTTC. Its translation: CASSLAGQGPTRYEQYF.

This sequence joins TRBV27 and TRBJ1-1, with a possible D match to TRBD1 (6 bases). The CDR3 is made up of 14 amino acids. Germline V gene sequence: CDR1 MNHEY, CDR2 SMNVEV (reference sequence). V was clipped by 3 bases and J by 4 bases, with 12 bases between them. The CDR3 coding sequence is TGTGCCAGCAGTTTGAGGCAGGGGAGCACTGAAGCTTTCTTT. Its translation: CASSLRQGSTEAFF.

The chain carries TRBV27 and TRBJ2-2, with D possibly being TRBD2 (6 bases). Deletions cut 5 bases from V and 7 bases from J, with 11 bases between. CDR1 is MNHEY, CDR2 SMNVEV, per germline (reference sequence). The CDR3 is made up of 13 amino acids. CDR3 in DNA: TGTGCCAGCAGTGCCCCGGGACTCGGGGAGCTGTTTTTT. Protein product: CASSAPGLGELFF.

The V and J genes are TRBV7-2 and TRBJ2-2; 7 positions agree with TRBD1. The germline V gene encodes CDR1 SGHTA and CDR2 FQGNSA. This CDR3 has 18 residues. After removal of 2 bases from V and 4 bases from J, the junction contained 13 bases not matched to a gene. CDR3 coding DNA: TGTGCCAGCAGCTTAAAGACCTGGCCTGGGACAGCCACCGGGGAGCTGTTTTTT. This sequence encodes CASSLKTWPGTATGELFF.

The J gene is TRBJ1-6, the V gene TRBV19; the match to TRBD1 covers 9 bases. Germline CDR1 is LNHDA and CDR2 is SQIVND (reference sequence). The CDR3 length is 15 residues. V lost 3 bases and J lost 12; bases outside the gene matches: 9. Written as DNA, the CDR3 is TGTGCCAGTAGTATTGGGCGACAGGGGGAAGGACCCCTCCACTTT. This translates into CASSIGRQGEGPLHF.

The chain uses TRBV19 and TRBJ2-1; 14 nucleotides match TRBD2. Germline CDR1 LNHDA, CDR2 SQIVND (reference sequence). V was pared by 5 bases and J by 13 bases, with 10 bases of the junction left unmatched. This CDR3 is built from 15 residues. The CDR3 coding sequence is TGTGCCAGTAGTGTGGGACTAGCGGGGGTTTCCCCCCAGTTCTTC. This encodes CASSVGLAGVSPQFF. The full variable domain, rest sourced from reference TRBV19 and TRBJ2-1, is DGGITQSPKYLFRKEGQNVTLSCEQNLNHDAMYWYRQDPGQGLRLIYYSQIVNDFQKGDIAEGYSVSREKKESFPLTVTSAQKNPTAFYLCASSVGLAGVSPQFFGPGTRLTVL.

The CDR3 is CATSRLRGTGGSADGYTF. DNA for the CDR3: TGTGCCACCAGCAGGCTTAGGGGGACAGGGGGGAGTGCGGATGGCTACACCTTC. The chain employs TRBV15 and TRBJ1-2, with 11 bases aligning to TRBD1. Looked up from germline, CDR1 is LNHNV and CDR2 is YYDKDF (reference sequence). This CDR3 is 18 amino acids long. Trimming took 3 bases from V and 6 from J; bases not matched to a gene: 15. Combining the CDR3 with reference TRBV15 and TRBJ1-2 gives the whole variable domain DAMVIQNPRYQVTQFGKPVTLSCSQTLNHNVMYWYQQKSSQAPKLLFHYYDKDFNNEADTPDNFQSRRPNTSFCFLDIRSPGLGDTAMYLCATSRLRGTGGSADGYTFGSGTRLTVV.

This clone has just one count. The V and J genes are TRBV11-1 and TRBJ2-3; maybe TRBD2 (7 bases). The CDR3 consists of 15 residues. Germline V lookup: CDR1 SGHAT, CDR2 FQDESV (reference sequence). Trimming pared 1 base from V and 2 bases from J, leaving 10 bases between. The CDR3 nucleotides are TGTGCCAGCAGCTTAGGGGGGGGCCACACAGATACGCAGTATTTT. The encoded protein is CASSLGGGHTDTQYF.